These 12 T cell receptor beta chains share one sample of origin, sequenced in a study of blood T cell repertoires in COVID-19 (dated by TCRdb to about 2020). The receptor library was made with the immunoSEQ multiplex PCR assay. TCRdb took this table from immuneACCESS and kept in-frame rearrangements with V and J called. Such tables lack part of the clones; where checked against another copy, unresolved V genes explain under half of the gap, and the rest is unexplained. The sample data list 120,000 or so clones, and around four fifths of these were observed just once. The ten most abundant clones make up 5.5% of the sample. Sequencing was done on a sample of peripheral blood. The origin of the receptors is a man between 60 and 75 years old with acute or convalescent COVID-19.

This clone was picked up a small number of times. The rearrangement links TRBV10-3 to TRBJ2-3; 10 positions agree with TRBD2. This CDR3 has 17 residues. Trimming took 2 bases from V and 2 from J; bases not matched to a gene: 7. CDR1 and CDR2 (germline): ENHRY, SYGVKD. The CDR3 nucleotides are TGTGCCATCAGTGAGACTGACGGACTAGCGGCCACAGATACGCAGTATTTT. It translates to CAISETDGLAATDTQYF.

The CDR3: CASAGSQGVVGYTF. CDR3 DNA sequence: TGTGCCAGCGCAGGATCTCAGGGGGTGGTTGGCTACACCTTC. The chain recombines TRBV6-5 with TRBJ1-2; 7 nucleotides agree with TRBD1. The germline CDR1 and CDR2 sequences are MNHEY and SVGAGI. This CDR3 comprises 14 residues. V dropped 8 bases and J dropped 7; count of bases not matched to a gene: 13.

The chain links TRBV11-2 to TRBJ2-7, with 7 bases matching TRBD2. Unmatched junction bases numbered 5, after V lost 1 base and J lost 2 bases. Germline V gives CDR1 SGHAT, CDR2 FQNNGV. This CDR3 region has 15 residues. The CDR3 spells CASSLALAVTYEQYF. The CDR3 region has the DNA TGTGCCAGCAGCTTAGCTCTAGCGGTGACCTACGAGCAGTACTTC. Together with reference TRBV11-2 and TRBJ2-7, the CDR3 gives the full variable domain: EAGVAQSPRYKIIEKRQSVAFWCNPISGHATLYWYQQILGQGPKLLIQFQNNGVVDDSQLPKDRFSAERLKGVDSTLKIQPAKLEDSAVYLCASSLALAVTYEQYFGPGTRLTVT.

The J gene is TRBJ2-2, the V gene TRBV10-3; 10 bases align to TRBD2. The length of the CDR3 is 18 residues. The germline gives CDR1 ENHRY, CDR2 SYGVKD. Trimming cost V 0 bases and J 3 bases; bases outside gene matches: 7. The CDR3 protein is CAISESPSGGAYTGELFF. In nucleotides, the CDR3 is TGTGCCATCAGTGAGTCGCCCAGCGGGGGGGCCTACACCGGGGAGCTGTTTTTT.

V usage is TRBV5-1 and J usage is TRBJ2-3; 8 bases map to TRBD2. There are 15 residues in the CDR3. CDR1 is SGHRS, CDR2 YFSETQ, per germline. J lost 2 bases, V lost 4 bases, and 6 bases had no gene match. The CDR3 sequence: CASSRSGELTDTQYF. The CDR3 bases are TGCGCCAGCAGCCGTAGCGGGGAACTCACAGATACGCAGTATTTT.

CDR3 region: CATSGRGRGTGELFF. The CDR3 DNA reads as TGTGCCACCAGTGGGCGGGGTCGGGGCACCGGGGAGCTGTTTTTT. The rearrangement uses TRBV24-1 and TRBJ2-2; D is possibly TRBD2 (6 bases). CDR1 and CDR2 (germline): KGHDR, SFDVKD. V was trimmed by 5 bases and J by 4 bases, leaving 13 bases between them. There are 15 residues in the CDR3.

This clone is a singleton in its sample. Written as DNA, the CDR3 is TGTGCCAGCAGTGACCCACAGGGGATGTTGTTTTTT. Its protein is CASSDPQGMLFF. This chain connects TRBV6-6 to TRBJ2-2; 7 bases align to TRBD1. The V and J ends lost 5 bases and 15 bases, in that order; junction bases with no gene match: 9. CDR1 and CDR2 (germline): MNHNY, SVGAGI (reference sequence). This CDR3 contains 12 residues.

This sequence joins TRBV7-9 and TRBJ2-1, with a possible D match to TRBD1 (6 bases). The V gene's germline CDR1 is SEHNR and CDR2 FQNEAQ (reference sequence). V was trimmed by 1 base and J by 9 bases, leaving 13 bases between them. The CDR3 covers 14 residues. CDR3 coding DNA: TGTGCCAGCAGCTTAGATGGGGGCCAGGGTGAGCAGTTCTTC. Translating gives CASSLDGGQGEQFF.

The rearrangement links TRBV12-3 or TRBV12-4 to TRBJ1-1; possibly TRBD1 for D (5 bases). V lost 5 bases and J lost 7, with 14 bases in between. The CDR3 covers 13 residues. The CDR3 is CASSGPGPDEAFF. CDR3 DNA: TGTGCCAGCAGTGGGCCAGGGCCAGATGAAGCTTTCTTT.

The rearrangement uses TRBV7-8 and TRBJ2-1; TRBD1 might be the D (7 bases). Germline values: CDR1 SGHVS, CDR2 FQNEAQ. The CDR3 extends over 16 amino acids. Trimming stripped 5 bases from V and 7 bases from J, with 21 bases between. Here the CDR3 DNA reads TGTGCCAGCAGCCCAGTCCCGGGACAGCGGGCGAATGAGCAGTTCTTC. Its protein is CASSPVPGQRANEQFF.

The CDR3 DNA reads as TGTGCCAGCTCACCTGGTAGTACCACTGAAGCTTTCTTT. Translation: CASSPGSTTEAFF. This chain connects TRBV18 to TRBJ1-1; no reliable D call. V shed 3 bases and J shed 4 bases, with 9 bases lying between them. The CDR3 length is 13 residues. CDR1 and CDR2 (germline): KGHSH, LQKENI.

The V call is TRBV7-8, the J call TRBJ1-6; 11 bases line up with TRBD1. Germline V lookup: CDR1 SGHVS, CDR2 FQNEAQ. With 4 bases clipped from V and 10 bases from J, the junction kept 9 bases outside the gene matches. CDR3 length: 16 amino acids. The CDR3: CASSSPGQGVRSPLHF. As DNA, the CDR3 is TGTGCCAGCAGCTCTCCGGGACAGGGGGTGCGGTCACCCCTCCACTTT.